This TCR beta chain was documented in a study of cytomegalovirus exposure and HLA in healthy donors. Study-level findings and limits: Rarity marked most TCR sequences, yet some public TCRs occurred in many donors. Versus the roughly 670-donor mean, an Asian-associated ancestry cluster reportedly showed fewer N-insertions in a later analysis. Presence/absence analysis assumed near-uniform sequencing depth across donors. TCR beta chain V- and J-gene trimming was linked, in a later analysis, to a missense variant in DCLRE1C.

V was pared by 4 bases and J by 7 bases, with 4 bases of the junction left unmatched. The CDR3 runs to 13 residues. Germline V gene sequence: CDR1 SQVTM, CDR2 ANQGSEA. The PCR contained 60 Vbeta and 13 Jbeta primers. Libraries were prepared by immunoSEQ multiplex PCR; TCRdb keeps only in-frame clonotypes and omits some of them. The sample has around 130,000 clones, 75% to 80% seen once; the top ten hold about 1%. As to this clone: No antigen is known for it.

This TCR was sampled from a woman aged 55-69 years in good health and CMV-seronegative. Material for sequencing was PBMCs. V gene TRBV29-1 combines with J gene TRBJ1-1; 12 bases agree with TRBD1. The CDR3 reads CSVGDRGRREAFF. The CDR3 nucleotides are TGCAGCGTTGGGGACAGGGGGCGACGTGAAGCTTTCTTT.